This T cell receptor beta chain was obtained from a study of OX40 agonist ivuxolimab in advanced cancers. Whole-study context: The patients got ivuxolimab, which is an agonistic anti-OX40 (CD134) antibody. A male proportion of over 75% was recorded, with mean age approximately 60 years and range about 20 to 79.

About this clone: The antigen is not known.

Findings and caveats of the study: With doses of 0.1 to 3.0 mg/kg, CD4+ and CD8+ blood T cells had undergone clonal expansion by week 6.

Germline V lookup: CDR1 SGHRS, CDR2 YFSETQ. V gave up 0 bases and J gave up 5 bases; unmatched junction bases: 15. CDR3 length equals 18 residues. Clones were read by immunoSEQ multiplex PCR, and TCRdb kept only the in-frame ones, dropping some. In the table there are fewer than 80,000 clones, just under 85% of which are singletons. The receptor's source is an adult with an advanced solid tumor such as melanoma, head and neck, liver or kidney cancer. This chain joins TRBV5-1 and TRBJ1-1; TRBD1 matches at 8 bases. Here the sequenced sample was CD4+ or CD8+ T cells sorted from blood, taken in a trial of the OX40 agonist ivuxolimab. This chain's CDR3 is CASSLAPSRGQFGTEAFF. The CDR3 DNA reads as TGCGCCAGCAGCTTGGCCCCCAGCAGGGGGCAATTTGGGACTGAAGCTTTCTTT.